What follows are 29 T cell receptor beta chains derived from one specimen sequenced in a study of T-cell reconstitution after alpha-beta-depleted transplantation in children. Researchers prepared the TCRbeta library using unique molecular identifiers, the study reports. MiXCR was run by TCRdb on the PCR reads, yielding one entry per CDR3 protein. Of over 550,000 distinct CDR3 sequences listed, under 12% are singletons. Sequences were derived from PBMCs from the stem cell graft donor, sampled from the stem cell graft. The receptors originated from a human donor who donated a stem cell graft to a child with acute myeloid leukemia.

Only a few counts were recorded for this clonotype. V gene TRBV6-5 combines with J gene TRBJ2-7, with TRBD1 identical over 11 bases. Germline assignment: CDR1 MNHEY and CDR2 SVGAGI. The CDR3 is made up of 14 amino acids. With V trimmed by 2 bases and J by 7 bases, 4 bases remained unmatched. The CDR3 loop is CASSYGQGAREQYF. The CDR3 DNA reads TGTGCCAGCAGTTACGGACAGGGGGCTAGAGAGCAGTACTTC.

This rearrangement joins TRBV12-3 or TRBV12-4 to TRBJ2-7, with 8 bases fitting TRBD2. There are 17 residues in the CDR3. The junction had 8 bases not matched to a gene; V was cut back by 1 base and J by 0 bases. DNA for the CDR3: TGTGCCAGCAGTTTAGTAGCGGGGTTTAGAGTCTCCTACGAGCAGTACTTC. Its translation: CASSLVAGFRVSYEQYF.

A few counts support this clonotype. The gene calls are TRBV5-5 and TRBJ2-2; 8 nucleotides agree with TRBD2. The CDR3 runs 16 residues. The germline CDR1 and CDR2 sequences are SGHKS and YYEKEE (reference sequence). The V gene end was trimmed by 3 bases and the J gene end by 0 bases; junction bases not matched to a gene: 4. Here the CDR3 reads CASSSLAGTNTGELFF. Written as DNA, the CDR3 is TGTGCCAGCAGCTCGTTAGCGGGGACGAACACCGGGGAGCTGTTTTTT.

This clonotype has only a few counts. This chain uses TRBV5-1 with TRBJ2-3, with D tentatively TRBD2 (5 bases). V gave up 0 bases and J gave up 3 bases, with 11 bases separating them. The CDR3 covers 15 residues. Germline V gives CDR1 SGHRS, CDR2 YFSETQ. CDR3 nucleotides: TGCGCCAGCAGCTTGGAGTGGGAGATAACAGATACGCAGTATTTT. It is translated as CASSLEWEITDTQYF.

The genes are TRBV4-3 and TRBJ1-4; D remains unclear. Trimming removed 1 base at V and 0 bases at J, with 9 bases between. Germline values: CDR1 LGHNA, CDR2 YSLEER. The CDR3 has 16 residues. CDR3 protein: CASSQVGLTTNEKLFF. The DNA for the CDR3 is TGCGCCAGCAGCCAAGTTGGGCTCACAACTAATGAAAAACTGTTTTTT.

There are a few counts of this clonotype. The chain couples TRBV5-6 to TRBJ2-7, with no clear D. The V gene's germline CDR1 is SGHDT and CDR2 YYEEEE. The CDR3 consists of 12 residues. V dropped 0 bases and J dropped 9 bases, with 10 bases sitting between them. The CDR3 DNA sequence: TGTGCCAGCAGCTTGGACGTGGGCGGGCAGTACTTC. As protein: CASSLDVGGQYF.

The V and J genes are TRBV19 and TRBJ1-5; 7 bases map to TRBD1. Germline lookup yields CDR1 LNHDA and CDR2 SQIVND (reference sequence). The CDR3 contains 15 residues. V shed 7 bases and J 4 bases; nucleotides not matched to a gene: 10. CDR3: CASTAEGRGNQPQHF. CDR3 nucleotides: TGTGCCAGTACCGCTGAGGGCAGGGGGAATCAGCCCCAGCATTTT.

This clonotype was detected once. The chain uses TRBV20-1 and TRBJ1-3; weak D call: TRBD1 (5 bases). The ends were cut back, 2 bases at V and 7 bases at J, with 18 bases in the middle. Germline values: CDR1 DFQATT, CDR2 SNEGSKA (reference sequence). This CDR3 comprises 15 residues. The CDR3 here is CSARFLGPPKNTIYF. The CDR3 DNA reads TGCAGTGCTAGATTTCTGGGACCTCCCAAGAACACCATATATTTT.

The rearrangement uses TRBV5-1 and TRBJ2-1; TRBD2 matches 7 bases. This CDR3 spans 12 amino acids. Germline CDR1 SGHRS, CDR2 YFSETQ. V dropped 7 bases and J dropped 7; count of bases not matched to a gene: 5. CDR3 residues: CASGEGGNEQFF. CDR3 sequence (DNA): TGCGCCAGCGGCGAGGGAGGGAATGAGCAGTTCTTC. Together with reference TRBV5-1 and TRBJ2-1, the CDR3 gives the full variable domain: KAGVTQTPRYLIKTRGQQVTLSCSPISGHRSVSWYQQTPGQGLQFLFEYFSETQRNKGNFPGRFSGRQFSNSRSEMNVSTLELGDSALYLCASGEGGNEQFFGPGTRLTVL.

CDR3 region: CASSSKTSAEQFF. The CDR3 DNA reads TGTGCCAGCAGTTCGAAGACTAGTGCTGAGCAGTTCTTC. The chain couples TRBV12-3 or TRBV12-4 to TRBJ2-1; the D gene is possibly TRBD2 (6 bases). Trimming shortened V by 4 bases and J by 9 bases, and 13 bases separated the two germline ends. The CDR3 runs 13 residues.

This clonotype was seen a few times. The V gene is TRBV20-1, the J gene TRBJ2-4; TRBD1 matches at 7 bases. This CDR3 has 19 residues. CDR1 is DFQATT and CDR2 is SNEGSKA in the germline V gene (reference sequence). V lost 6 bases, J lost 0 bases, and 20 bases stayed unmatched. The CDR3: CSATPTLQGNLLAKNIQYF. The CDR3 nucleotides read TGCAGTGCGACTCCAACTTTACAGGGGAATCTTCTAGCCAAAAACATTCAGTACTTC.

This clonotype was observed many times. The J gene is TRBJ2-1, the V gene TRBV7-3; the D gene is possibly TRBD2 (5 bases). Trimming removed 4 bases at V and 10 bases at J, with 17 bases between. Germline-derived CDR1 and CDR2 are SGHTA and FQGTGA. The CDR3 is 14 residues long. CDR3 nucleotides: TGTGCCAGCAGCTCCGATGGAGGTTTGGGAGAGCAGTTCTTC. The encoded protein is CASSSDGGLGEQFF.

This clonotype was detected a few times. The chain combines TRBV9 with TRBJ2-7; D may be TRBD1 or TRBD2 (5 bases each). V lost 4 bases and J lost 2, with 13 bases in between. CDR3 length: 14 amino acids. Germline V gene data show CDR1 as SGDLS and CDR2 as YYNGEE. The CDR3 spells CASSTRDGAYEQYF. CDR3 in DNA: TGTGCCAGCAGCACCCGGGACGGAGCCTACGAGCAGTACTTC.

In its sample, this clonotype was seen many times. This chain links TRBV9 with TRBJ1-1, with D tentatively TRBD1 (6 bases). V was trimmed by 3 bases and J by 5 bases, leaving 11 bases between them. Germline V gene data show CDR1 as SGDLS and CDR2 as YYNGEE. The CDR3 is 13 residues long. The CDR3 region is CASSARGETEAFF. CDR3 in DNA: TGTGCCAGCAGCGCTAGGGGGGAAACTGAAGCTTTCTTT.

The rearrangement joins TRBV9 to TRBJ2-3; D is possibly TRBD1 (6 bases). The CDR3 has 17 residues. With 0 bases removed from V and 0 bases from J, the gap between germline ends came to 14 bases. From germline, CDR1 is SGDLS and CDR2 YYNGEE. For the CDR3, the DNA is TGTGCCAGCAGCGTAGGGACAGTCAGTTCTAGCACAGATACGCAGTATTTT. It encodes CASSVGTVSSSTDTQYF.

This chain joins TRBV7-9 and TRBJ2-7; the match to TRBD1 covers 7 bases. The CDR3 loop spans 15 amino acids. Germline-derived CDR1 and CDR2 are SEHNR and FQNEAQ (reference sequence). Germline trimming cut 5 bases from V and 2 bases from J; bases unmatched to any gene: 9. Here the CDR3 reads CASSPGQPLAYEQYF. DNA of the CDR3: TGTGCCAGCAGCCCGGGACAGCCTCTTGCCTACGAGCAGTACTTC.

V and J are TRBV29-1 and TRBJ2-7; TRBD1 matches at 8 bases. V lost 7 bases and J lost 2; bases outside the gene matches: 7. Germline CDR1 SQVTM, CDR2 ANQGSEA. The CDR3 loop spans 13 amino acids. This CDR3 reads CSDYRDRPYEQYF. DNA for the CDR3: TGCAGCGATTACCGGGACAGGCCCTACGAGCAGTACTTC.

The J gene is TRBJ1-1, the V gene TRBV20-1; 8 bases agree with TRBD1. Germline values: CDR1 DFQATT, CDR2 SNEGSKA (reference sequence). The length of the CDR3 is 13 residues. The V and J ends lost 5 bases and 4 bases, in that order; junction bases with no gene match: 6. CDR3 sequence (DNA): TGCAGTGCTCGACATACAGGGGGCACTGAAGCTTTCTTT. Amino acids: CSARHTGGTEAFF.

The chain combines TRBV7-6 with TRBJ2-1, with D perhaps matching TRBD2 (6 bases). V was cut by 4 bases and J by 0 bases, with 13 bases left in between. The CDR3 has 16 residues. The germline gives CDR1 SGHVS, CDR2 FNYEAQ. CDR3 DNA sequence: TGTGCCAGCAGCTCACTAGCTTTAAGCTCCTACAATGAGCAGTTCTTC. This sequence encodes CASSSLALSSYNEQFF.

The rearrangement links TRBV19 to TRBJ2-6; 10 positions match TRBD2. V shed 5 bases, J shed 4 bases, and the junction held 14 bases outside the gene matches. CDR3 length: 19 residues. The germline V gene encodes CDR1 LNHDA and CDR2 SQIVND (reference sequence). For the CDR3, the DNA is TGTGCCAGTAGTCCTTTAGCGGGGGGTGGCGGAAAAGGGGCCAACGTCCTGACTTTC. Translating it yields CASSPLAGGGGKGANVLTF.

The V call is TRBV15, the J call TRBJ2-5; a possible D gene is TRBD1 (6 bases). Germline V gene lookup returns CDR1 LNHNV and CDR2 YYDKDF (reference sequence). The V and J ends lost 8 bases and 7 bases respectively, with 23 bases between them. This CDR3 is built from 15 residues. This chain's CDR3 is CATGIDLAGVGTQYF. CDR3 DNA: TGTGCCACCGGGATTGATCTAGCAGGGGTCGGGACCCAGTACTTC.

In this sample, this clonotype turned up many times. This chain connects TRBV20-1 to TRBJ2-3; perhaps D is TRBD1 or TRBD2 (5 bases each). Germline CDR1 is DFQATT and CDR2 is SNEGSKA (reference sequence). Trimming took off 2 bases at V and 9 bases at J, with 21 bases between the two ends. This CDR3 spans 15 amino acids. The DNA for the CDR3 is TGCAGTGCTAGAAAGATGAGGGTCCAGGGCGACACGCAGTATTTT. It encodes CSARKMRVQGDTQYF.

This clonotype was counted many times. The chain carries TRBV29-1 and TRBJ2-2; D perhaps matches TRBD2 (6 bases). Trimming left V 7 bases short and J 4 bases short, with 13 bases between. CDR3 length: 13 amino acids. Germline values: CDR1 SQVTM, CDR2 ANQGSEA. The CDR3 protein is CSGRAGGTGELFF. The CDR3 nucleotides are TGCAGCGGGAGGGCAGGAGGCACCGGGGAGCTGTTTTTT.

In this sample, this clonotype turned up a few times. This sequence joins TRBV4-3 and TRBJ2-1; the D is unclear. This CDR3 contains 15 residues. Germline V CDR1 and CDR2: LGHNA, YSLEER. V was clipped by 2 bases and J by 9 bases, with 17 bases between them. The CDR3 protein is CASSQSPLGRAEQFF. The CDR3 DNA reads TGCGCCAGCAGCCAAAGTCCCCTAGGTAGGGCTGAGCAGTTCTTC.

This clonotype was seen at least ten times. The genes are TRBV27 and TRBJ2-3, with 7 bases fitting TRBD1. Unmatched junction bases numbered 3, after V lost 5 bases and J lost 4 bases. This CDR3 region has 13 residues. Germline-derived CDR1 and CDR2 are MNHEY and SMNVEV (reference sequence). The CDR3 is CASSEGGPDTQYF. The DNA for the CDR3 is TGTGCCAGCAGTGAAGGGGGCCCAGATACGCAGTATTTT.

J is TRBJ2-1 and V is TRBV29-1, with 9 nucleotides matching TRBD1. The CDR3 consists of 14 residues. The J segment lost 4 bases and the V segment lost 5 bases, leaving 6 bases of the junction unmatched. Germline CDR1 SQVTM, CDR2 ANQGSEA. Here the CDR3 DNA reads TGCAGCGTTTTAGGACAGGGGACTTACAATGAGCAGTTCTTC. Translation: CSVLGQGTYNEQFF.

This clonotype was seen at least ten times. The chain is built from TRBV27 and TRBJ1-6; tentative D call: TRBD1 (5 bases). In germline, CDR1 is MNHEY, CDR2 SMNVEV (reference sequence). V was trimmed by 6 bases and J by 6 bases, leaving 15 bases between them. The CDR3 covers 15 residues. CDR3 amino acids: CASRLGTKSNSPLHF. In DNA, the CDR3 is TGTGCCAGCAGACTAGGGACCAAAAGTAATTCACCCCTCCACTTT.

This rearrangement joins TRBV29-1 to TRBJ2-3; TRBD2 agrees at 14 bases. The junction had 8 bases not matched to a gene; V was cut back by 5 bases and J by 1 base. In germline, CDR1 is SQVTM, CDR2 ANQGSEA. CDR3 length: 17 residues. CDR3 nucleotide sequence: TGCAGCGTTCAGGGACTAGCGGGAGAAAGGGGCACAGATACGCAGTATTTT. As protein: CSVQGLAGERGTDTQYF.

This clonotype has a count of ten or more. The chain links TRBV7-9 to TRBJ1-5; TRBD1 agrees at 7 bases. J gave up 1 base and V 3 bases, and 3 bases lay outside the gene matches. CDR3 length: 15 amino acids. CDR1 and CDR2 from the germline V gene are SEHNR and FQNEAQ (reference sequence). The CDR3 region has the DNA TGTGCCAGCAGCTTCACACAGGGGAGCAATCAGCCCCAGCATTTT. Translating gives CASSFTQGSNQPQHF. The entire variable domain, with the rest obtained from reference TRBV7-9 and TRBJ1-5, is as follows: DTGVSQNPRHKITKRGQNVTFRCDPISEHNRLYWYRQTLGQGPEFLTYFQNEAQLEKSRLLSDRFSAERPKGSFSTLEIQRTEQGDSAMYLCASSFTQGSNQPQHFGDGTRLSIL.